This is a list of T cell receptor beta chains from one sample in a study of blood T cells in healthy people across ages. TCRdb processed the 5' RACE reads anew with MiXCR; each CDR3 protein has one entry. The sample lists 790,000 or so distinct CDR3 sequences; roughly 50% were seen once. Source material: blood. The receptors stem from a middle-aged man in good health. Each CDR3 is given with its conserved first and last residue. Only part of the rows carry a size: once, few, many, or a class if the clone is expanded.

TRBV18 NA CASSSGYETQYF
TRBV7-2 NA CASSLRLRGDDTDTQYF
TRBV5-1 few CASSLARTDNEQFF
TRBV7-9 NA CASSLPPSTDTQYF
TRBV29-1 NA CSGAPGPAKNIQYF
TRBV20-1 many CSAPSGRSYEQYF
TRBV29-1 few CSVRTSGGLEQYF
TRBV7-2 many CASSQNAFHEQYF
TRBV27 NA CASSPGLWDTQYF
TRBV29-1 NA CSVEGLAGARNEQFF
TRBV7-9 NA CASSLTSPNTYTDTQYF
TRBV20-1 NA CSAREGTF
TRBV4-3 NA CASSQDSVRGDTQYF
TRBV7-8 NA CASSLDGSTSGGTEETQYF
TRBV15 NA CATSSDRVQPQHF
TRBV7-9 NA CASSQSAGGQPQHF
TRBV28 NA CASPPSLAGGPGEQFF
TRBV5-1 NA CASSFYSEGSSYEQYF
TRBV5-1 NA CASSGGNRGQSEQYF
TRBV27 NA CASWGPLTGGFYEQYF
TRBV6-5 NA CASSTGQVGKLFF
TRBV24-1 many CATSDPGSSPQETQYF
TRBV4-3 many CASSPGQGTSPQYF
TRBV5-1 few CASSLEGDVNYGYTF
TRBV6-6 few CASSYSGVGEYF
TRBV5-1 NA CASSVDSAYGYTF
TRBV24-1 NA CATSDWPTGYTF